The clone carrying this TCR beta chain was counted a few times. The repertoire was sequenced with immunoSEQ multiplex PCR; TCRdb's copy has only in-frame clones and lacks some. This sample has 150,000 or so clones; about 87% occur once, and the top ten carry approximately 40%. These data are taken from a study of blood T cell repertoires in COVID-19. About the research overall: T cells, B-cell-depleted T cells, or PBMCs supplied cDNA or gDNA.

Germline CDR1 reads MDHEN; CDR2 reads SYDVKM. The CDR3 has 15 amino acids. The junction had 8 bases not matched to a gene; V was cut back by 5 bases and J by 4 bases. The sequence came from a human donor in a cohort sampled during active COVID-19. The chain couples TRBV28 to TRBJ1-5; 7 bases are shared with TRBD1. Sequencing was performed on peripheral blood. The CDR3 DNA reads TGTGCCAGCAGTCCTGGGACAGTCTCAAATCAGCCCCAGCATTTT. This encodes CASSPGTVSNQPQHF.